One and the same sample provided the 16 T cell receptor beta chains below, sequenced in a study of a mutant IDH1 vaccine in newly diagnosed glioma. The time point is: baseline, week 1 (first vaccination visit). Treatment meaning: pre-vaccination baseline after standard-of-care therapy. Assay: immunoSEQ multiplex PCR; the TCRdb copy retains only in-frame clones and omits some. The sample contains roughly 71,000 clones, approximately 86% of which appear only once. The input for sequencing was PBMCs, taken from a glioma patient treated with radiotherapy, temozolomide or both. Receptor source: a man aged 25 to 40 with glioma.

This clone was observed once. V is TRBV11-3 and J is TRBJ1-6; tentatively, D is TRBD1 (5 bases). Trimming cost V 5 bases and J 13 bases, with 12 bases left between them. Germline V gives CDR1 SGHNT, CDR2 YENEEA. This CDR3 has 12 amino acids. For the CDR3, the DNA is TGTGCCAGCAGCCCTGGGGCAGGCCCCCTCCACTTT. Protein product: CASSPGAGPLHF.

J is TRBJ1-1 and V is TRBV14; 8 bases agree with TRBD1. After removal of 4 bases from V and 6 bases from J, the junction contained 19 bases not matched to a gene. In germline, CDR1 is SGHDN, CDR2 FVKESK. The CDR3 runs 18 residues. CDR3 region: CASSPEGRQGSPGAEAFF. Here the CDR3 DNA reads TGTGCCAGCAGCCCGGAGGGGAGACAGGGGTCGCCTGGGGCTGAAGCTTTCTTT.

The gene calls are TRBV6-1 and TRBJ1-3; a weak D match, TRBD1 (5 bases). Looked up from germline, CDR1 is MNHNS and CDR2 is SASEGT. This CDR3 comprises 13 residues. The V gene lost 7 bases and the J gene lost 4 bases, with 11 bases spanning the gap. CDR3 DNA: TGTGCCAGCAAGGAGACAGCCGGAAACACCATATATTTT. This gives the protein CASKETAGNTIYF.

J is TRBJ2-1 and V is TRBV6-1, with 10 bases identical to TRBD1. The CDR3 runs to 14 residues. The germline V gene has CDR1 MNHNS and CDR2 SASEGT. V dropped 4 bases and J dropped 9; count of bases not matched to a gene: 6. The CDR3 region is CASSGRTGGGEQFF. The CDR3, as DNA: TGTGCCAGCAGTGGGCGGACAGGGGGTGGTGAGCAGTTCTTC.

The rearrangement uses TRBV27 and TRBJ2-5; no clear D gene. The V gene's germline CDR1 is MNHEY and CDR2 SMNVEV (reference sequence). V lost 2 bases and J 2 bases, leaving 12 bases between the germline ends. The length of the CDR3 is 15 residues. The chain's CDR3 is CASSLSRGRQETQYF. In nucleotides, the CDR3 is TGTGCCAGCAGTTTAAGCAGAGGACGACAAGAGACCCAGTACTTC.

This clone has a single count. The genes are TRBV2 and TRBJ1-5, with unresolved D. V shed 7 bases and J shed 6 bases, with 10 bases lying between them. CDR3 length: 12 residues. Per germline, CDR1 SNHLY and CDR2 FYNNEI. The CDR3 sequence is CASTRLGQPQHF. DNA of the CDR3: TGTGCCAGCACCCGCCTGGGTCAGCCCCAGCATTTT.

The chain links TRBV10-2 to TRBJ2-1; D possibly corresponds to TRBD1 (5 bases). Germline CDR1 is WSHSY and CDR2 is SAAADI. Trimming removed 0 bases at V and 3 bases at J, with 15 bases between. This CDR3 region has 17 residues. CDR3: CASSESMDIEFYNEQFF. The CDR3 DNA follows: TGCGCCAGCAGTGAGTCTATGGACATAGAGTTCTACAATGAGCAGTTCTTC.

This chain links TRBV2 with TRBJ1-1; no definite D call. This CDR3 region has 14 residues. Germline CDR1 reads SNHLY; CDR2 reads FYNNEI. The V gene lost 7 bases and the J gene lost 3 bases, with 15 bases spanning the gap. The CDR3 bases are TGTGCCAGCAAGGTGGGGTTTAGTGACACTGAAGCTTTCTTT. It encodes CASKVGFSDTEAFF.

This sequence joins TRBV2 and TRBJ2-7; TRBD1 might be the D (6 bases). The CDR3 length is 15 residues. Germline values: CDR1 SNHLY, CDR2 FYNNEI. The V gene lost 8 bases and the J gene lost 0 bases, with 17 bases spanning the gap. This chain's CDR3 is CASDDRDMSSYEQYF. CDR3 bases: TGTGCCAGCGACGACCGGGACATGAGCTCCTACGAGCAGTACTTC.

This clone was observed a handful of times. The chain combines TRBV5-1 with TRBJ1-1; D gene ambiguous. Germline CDR1 is SGHRS and CDR2 is YFSETQ. The CDR3 length is 12 residues. V was cut by 3 bases and J by 5 bases, with 8 bases left in between. CDR3 nucleotide sequence: TGCGCCAGCAGCTACGGCGGAACTGAAGCTTTCTTT. Its translation: CASSYGGTEAFF.

This chain joins TRBV5-4 and TRBJ1-6, with D possibly being TRBD1 (6 bases). Germline CDR1 is SGHNT and CDR2 is YYREEE (reference sequence). CDR3 length equals 14 residues. V was clipped by 4 bases and J by 7 bases, with 12 bases between them. The CDR3 DNA reads TGTGCCAGCAGCCCAGGACAGAGGAATTCACCCCTCCACTTT. Its translation is CASSPGQRNSPLHF. The variable domain in full, completed from reference TRBV5-4 and TRBJ1-6, reads ETGVTQSPTHLIKTRGQQVTLRCSSQSGHNTVSWYQQALGQGPQFIFQYYREEENGRGNFPPRFSGLQFPNYSSELNVNALELDDSALYLCASSPGQRNSPLHFGNGTRLTVT.

The chain uses TRBV11-2 and TRBJ2-1; TRBD1 agrees at 8 bases. V shed 8 bases, J shed 6 bases, and the junction held 6 bases outside the gene matches. There are 13 residues in the CDR3. Germline CDR1 and CDR2: SGHAT and FQNNGV. DNA of the CDR3: TGTGCCAGCGCGTTGACAGGGGTCAATGAGCAGTTCTTC. The encoded protein is CASALTGVNEQFF.

The J gene is TRBJ1-3, the V gene TRBV6-1, with TRBD1 identical over 11 bases. The germline CDR1 and CDR2 sequences are MNHNS and SASEGT. The length of the CDR3 is 15 residues. Germline trimming cut 6 bases from V and 3 bases from J; bases unmatched to any gene: 4. CDR3: CASRGQGGYGNTIYF. The CDR3 DNA sequence: TGTGCCAGCAGGGGACAGGGGGGATATGGAAACACCATATATTTT.

The chain employs TRBV27 and TRBJ2-1, with D possibly TRBD1 on 5 matching bases. Germline CDR1 and CDR2: MNHEY and SMNVEV (reference sequence). The CDR3 has 12 amino acids. The V end was cut by 7 bases, the J end by 8 bases, with 12 bases between. The CDR3 DNA reads TGTGCCAGCACCCCAGGGTTCTATGAGCAGTTCTTC. This sequence encodes CASTPGFYEQFF.

V gene TRBV5-1 combines with J gene TRBJ2-5, with unresolved D. CDR1 and CDR2 (germline): SGHRS, YFSETQ. CDR3 size: 13 residues. The ends were cut back, 0 bases at V and 2 bases at J, with 5 bases in the middle. CDR3 nucleotides: TGCGCCAGCAGCTTGGGCAGTCAAGAGACCCAGTACTTC. It translates to CASSLGSQETQYF.

The V call is TRBV5-8, the J call TRBJ1-5; unclear D gene. The CDR3 is 15 amino acids. Germline V gene sequence: CDR1 SGHTS, CDR2 YDEGEE. V was pared by 4 bases and J by 2 bases, with 13 bases between. CDR3 in DNA: TGTGCCAGCAGCCTAGGAGAGATGGGCAATCAGCCCCAGCATTTT. Translation gives CASSLGEMGNQPQHF.